This record looks at one TCR beta chain sequence and its context. The data were obtained in a study of control samples from healthy donors and cancer patients. Clones were sequenced by immunoSEQ multiplex PCR, and TCRdb holds only the in-frame ones, with some missing. The table shows some 200,000 clones, with 91% occurring only once. CDR1 LNHNV and CDR2 YYDKDF come from the germline V gene (reference sequence). J lost 3 bases, V lost 1 base, and 5 bases had no gene match. The CDR3 consists of 16 residues. The sequence came from a woman aged 25 to 45 in good health. The sample comprised blood. The chain recombines TRBV15 with TRBJ2-4; 8 bases fit TRBD1. DNA of the CDR3: TGTGCCACCAGCAGAGGCTCAGGGGGCGTCAAAAACATTCAGTACTTC. Its protein is CATSRGSGGVKNIQYF.